This T cell receptor (beta chain) is from a study of T-cell reconstitution after alpha-beta-depleted transplantation in children. Researchers prepared the TCRbeta library using unique molecular identifiers, the study reports. TCRdb itself ran the PCR reads through MiXCR, one entry per CDR3 protein. Among approximately 500,000 distinct CDR3 sequences listed, 20% to 30% were seen once. Study results and caveats: Diversity and T-cell counts at one year after transplant derived mostly from new T cells. Reportedly, alpha-beta T cells present about two months post-transplant originated from several hundred expanded clones of graft origin.

Trimming took off 1 base at V and 0 bases at J, with 13 bases between the two ends. The CDR3 sequence is 16 residues long. Germline values: CDR1 DFQATT, CDR2 SNEGSKA (reference sequence). Comment on this clonotype: Its antigen is unknown.

This specimen consisted of PBMCs, obtained before TCRalphabeta/CD19-depleted stem cell transplant. The TCR originated in a boy under two years old with Wiskott-Aldrich syndrome, due to receive a stem cell transplant. V is TRBV20-1 and J is TRBJ1-5, with a possible D match to TRBD1 (6 bases). The DNA of the CDR3 is TGCAGTGCTAGAGCAGGGGCTGGATATAGCAATCAGCCCCAGCATTTT. Translating gives CSARAGAGYSNQPQHF.